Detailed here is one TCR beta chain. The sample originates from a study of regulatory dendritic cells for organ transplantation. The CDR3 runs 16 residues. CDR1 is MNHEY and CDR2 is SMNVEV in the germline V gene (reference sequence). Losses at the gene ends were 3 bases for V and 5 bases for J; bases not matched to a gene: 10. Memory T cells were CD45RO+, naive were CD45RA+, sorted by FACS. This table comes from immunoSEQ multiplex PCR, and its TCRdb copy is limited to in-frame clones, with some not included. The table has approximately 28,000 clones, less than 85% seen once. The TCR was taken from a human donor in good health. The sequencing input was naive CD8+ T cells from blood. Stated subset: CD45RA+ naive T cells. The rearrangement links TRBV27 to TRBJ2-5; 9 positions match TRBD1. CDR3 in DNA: TGTGCCAGCAGTTTGTTTCGACAGGGGGTTGGGGAGACCCAGTACTTC. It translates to CASSLFRQGVGETQYF.